This TCR beta chain was documented in a study of a mutant IDH1 vaccine in newly diagnosed glioma. Looking at the study overall: Treated patients comprised around 62% males and around 38% females, mean age approximately 38 years. Earlier care involved radiotherapy, temozolomide, or both, and the majority received both.

Germline assignment: CDR1 SGHNT and CDR2 YENEEA. Germline trimming cut 0 bases from V and 7 bases from J; bases unmatched to any gene: 7. This CDR3 is 16 amino acids long. Method: immunoSEQ multiplex PCR; TCRdb's copy keeps in-frame clones and lacks some. The top ten hold around 2% of the sample, which has approximately 45,000 clones, about 92% seen once. Time point defined: week 35, safety follow-up. Mutant IDH1 20-mer peptide, at 300 ug, made up each vaccine dose, with topical imiquimod. Vaccinations, eight in total, occurred in weeks 1, 3, 5, 7, 11, 15, 19, 23. Donors' newly diagnosed IDH1-mutant WHO grade 3 or 4 astrocytomas lacked nuclear ATRX. Remarks on this clone: Its antigen is not known.

This chain links TRBV11-3 with TRBJ2-1; 9 nucleotides match TRBD2. Material: PBMCs, obtained from a glioma patient whose treatment included an IDH1 peptide vaccine. This clonotype originated in a man aged 50-60 years with glioma. CDR3 sequence reads: CASSLDGGRARNEQFF. For the CDR3, the DNA is TGTGCCAGCAGCTTAGATGGCGGGAGGGCCAGGAATGAGCAGTTCTTC.